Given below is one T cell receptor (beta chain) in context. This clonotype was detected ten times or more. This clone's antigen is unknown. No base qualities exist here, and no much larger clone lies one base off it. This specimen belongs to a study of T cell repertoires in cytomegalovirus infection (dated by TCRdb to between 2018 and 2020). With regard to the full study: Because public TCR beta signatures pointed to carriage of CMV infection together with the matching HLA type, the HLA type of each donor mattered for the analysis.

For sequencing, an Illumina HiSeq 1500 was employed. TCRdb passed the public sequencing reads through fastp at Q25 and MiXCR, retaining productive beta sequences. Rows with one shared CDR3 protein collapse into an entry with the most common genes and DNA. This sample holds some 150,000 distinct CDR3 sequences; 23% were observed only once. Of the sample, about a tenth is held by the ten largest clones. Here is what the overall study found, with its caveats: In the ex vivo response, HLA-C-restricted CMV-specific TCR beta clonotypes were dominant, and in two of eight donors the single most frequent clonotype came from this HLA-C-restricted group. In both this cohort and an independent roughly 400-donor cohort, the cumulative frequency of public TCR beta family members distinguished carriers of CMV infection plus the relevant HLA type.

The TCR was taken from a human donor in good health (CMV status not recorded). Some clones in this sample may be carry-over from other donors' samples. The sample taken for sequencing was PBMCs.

Read as DNA, the sequence is TGTGCCAGCAGTATAACAGGGGCCACCTCGAACACTGAAGCTTTCTTT. Translated, it gives CASSITGATSNTEAFF. The V and J genes are TRBV6-5 and TRBJ1-1, and 7 junctional nucleotides match TRBD1. Counted from cysteine to phenylalanine, this CDR3 has 16 amino acids. Kept here is only the CDR3 DNA, which spans 48 bases and is read in frame from base 1. Via the germline V gene, CDR1 is MNHEY and CDR2 SVGAGI. V is cut back by 5 bases and J by 1 base, with 10 bases in the junction unmatched.